This T cell receptor (beta chain) was captured by sequencing in a study of cytomegalovirus exposure and HLA in healthy donors. The study's findings and limits: A later analysis by the authors found several of the most significant clusters apparently linked to common viral pathogens. A later analysis revealed that TCR association rates differed between HLA loci, peaking at DRB1 and bottoming out at HLA-C.

Between the trimmed V and J ends, which lost 6 bases and 7 bases, there was a span of 16 bases. Germline assignment: CDR1 LNHDA and CDR2 SQIVND (reference sequence). This CDR3 contains 15 residues. PCR involved 60 Vbeta and 13 Jbeta primers. Clones were read by immunoSEQ multiplex PCR, and TCRdb kept only the in-frame ones, dropping some. Of around 150,000 clones in the sample, 60% to 80% were seen once. Notes on this clone: Antigen unknown.

The receptor comes from a middle-aged woman in good health and CMV-seronegative. Specimen: PBMCs. The genes are TRBV19 and TRBJ1-6; D unclear. CDR3 bases: TGTGCCAGTAGGCATGAAAGGAACAGAAATTCACCCCTCCACTTT. Amino acids: CASRHERNRNSPLHF.